These 15 T cell receptor beta chains were sequenced from one sample in a study of shared clonotypes between healthy human individuals. Assay used: immunoSEQ multiplex PCR; TCRdb lists only in-frame clones, some missing. Here the sample spans about 590,000 clones, around 95% being singletons. The naive CD8 fraction comprised CD45RO-negative cells positively selected for CCR7 and excluded terminally differentiated effector memory CD45RA+ cells. Sequencing input: naive CD8+ T cells sorted from blood. The source of these receptors is a woman in her thirties in good health.

The chain combines TRBV29-1 with TRBJ2-1; tentatively, D is TRBD2 (5 bases). Trimming shortened V by 5 bases and J by 2 bases, and 10 bases separated the two germline ends. The CDR3 is 13 amino acids. Germline values: CDR1 SQVTM, CDR2 ANQGSEA. This CDR3 is CSVSGRTYNEQFF. CDR3 coding DNA: TGCAGCGTTAGTGGGAGAACCTACAATGAGCAGTTCTTC.

The rearrangement uses TRBV7-8 and TRBJ1-5, with 8 bases aligning to TRBD1. Trimming removed 2 bases from V and 5 bases from J; junction bases left unmatched: 5. This CDR3 contains 15 residues. The germline gives CDR1 SGHVS, CDR2 FQNEAQ. The CDR3 coding sequence is TGTGCCAGCAGCTTAATTGTGACAGGGGATCAGCCCCAGCATTTT. Encoded protein: CASSLIVTGDQPQHF. The full variable domain, in which reference TRBV7-8 and TRBJ1-5 provide the parts outside the CDR3, is GAGVSQSPRYKVAKRGQDVALRCDPISGHVSLFWYQQALGQGPEFLTYFQNEAQLDKSGLPSDRFFAERPEGSVSTLKIQRTQQEDSAVYLCASSLIVTGDQPQHFGDGTRLSIL.

The V gene is TRBV28, the J gene TRBJ1-5; 8 nucleotides align to TRBD1. The CDR3 contains 13 residues. Trimming removed 5 bases from V and 6 bases from J; junction bases left unmatched: 3. From germline, CDR1 is MDHEN and CDR2 SYDVKM. CDR3 region: CASSPTGAQPQHF. CDR3 sequence (DNA): TGTGCCAGCAGTCCGACAGGGGCTCAGCCCCAGCATTTT.

The chain couples TRBV7-9 to TRBJ1-1; D uncertain. The CDR3 contains 14 residues. The germline V gene has CDR1 SEHNR and CDR2 FQNEAQ (reference sequence). Trimming took 1 base from V and 4 from J, leaving 10 bases between them. CDR3 amino acids: CASSLVGRGTEAFF. The CDR3 nucleotides are TGTGCCAGCAGCTTAGTTGGGAGAGGCACTGAAGCTTTCTTT.

The rearrangement links TRBV7-9 to TRBJ2-5; D unclear. Matching the DNA end better, TRBJ2-7 makes the J call doubtful. This CDR3 region has 18 residues. In germline, CDR1 is SEHNR, CDR2 FQNEAQ (reference sequence). The CDR3 DNA follows: TGTGCCAGCAGCTCTCACCCTAGTCACACATTTAGCTCCTACGAGCAGTACTTC. Translation gives CASSSHPSHTFSSYEQYF.

This clone occurred once. V gene TRBV2 combines with J gene TRBJ2-7, with D possibly TRBD2 on 6 matching bases. CDR1 SNHLY and CDR2 FYNNEI come from the germline V gene. CDR3 length: 12 residues. Deletions cut 7 bases from V and 7 bases from J, with 14 bases between. CDR3 DNA sequence: TGTGCCAGCATCGCGGGGTTCGGGGAGCAGTACTTC. Translating gives CASIAGFGEQYF.

This chain joins TRBV11-2 and TRBJ2-3; D call uncertain. From germline, CDR1 is SGHAT and CDR2 FQNNGV. This CDR3 has 13 residues. V lost 6 bases to trimming and J lost 4 bases, with 11 bases between them. CDR3 amino acids: CASRHYTADTQYF. The CDR3 DNA reads TGTGCCAGCAGACATTATACGGCAGATACGCAGTATTTT.

J is TRBJ2-2 and V is TRBV2, with a weak D call TRBD2 (5 bases). The germline CDR1 and CDR2 sequences are SNHLY and FYNNEI. Trimming removed 4 bases from V and 0 bases from J, with 15 bases in between. This CDR3 comprises 17 residues. The CDR3 DNA is TGTGCCAGCAGTGGGCCCCTTGCGGGCGCGAACACCGGGGAGCTGTTTTTT. Translation gives CASSGPLAGANTGELFF. Combining the CDR3 with reference TRBV2 and TRBJ2-2 gives the whole variable domain EPEVTQTPSHQVTQMGQEVILRCVPISNHLYFYWYRQILGQKVEFLVSFYNNEISEKSEIFDDQFSVERPDGSNFTLKIRSTKLEDSAMYFCASSGPLAGANTGELFFGEGSRLTVL.

V usage is TRBV4-1 and J usage is TRBJ1-3; D call uncertain. Trimming removed 4 bases at V and 3 bases at J, with 16 bases between. This CDR3 is 16 amino acids long. The V gene's germline CDR1 is MGHRA and CDR2 YSYEKL. CDR3: CASSPRTNLFGNTIYF. As DNA, the CDR3 is TGCGCCAGCAGCCCAAGGACCAATCTCTTTGGAAACACCATATATTTT.

V and J are TRBV4-2 and TRBJ1-6; D is unclear. The germline gives CDR1 LGHNA, CDR2 YNFKEQ. Trimming pared 1 base from V and 9 bases from J, leaving 4 bases between. The CDR3 is made up of 12 amino acids. The CDR3 sequence: CASSQGSSPLHF. In nucleotides, the CDR3 is TGTGCCAGCAGCCAAGGGAGTTCACCCCTCCACTTT.

The CDR3 loop reads CASSFGTGVSDTEAFF. CDR3 sequence (DNA): TGTGCCAGCAGCTTTGGGACAGGGGTCTCGGACACTGAAGCTTTCTTT. V gene TRBV7-9 combines with J gene TRBJ1-1, with TRBD1 matching 10 bases. Trimming took 3 bases from V and 3 from J; bases not matched to a gene: 7. Germline CDR1 SEHNR, CDR2 FQNEAQ (reference sequence). The CDR3 runs to 16 residues. The complete variable domain, with remaining parts taken from reference TRBV7-9 and TRBJ1-1, reads DTGVSQNPRHKITKRGQNVTFRCDPISEHNRLYWYRQTLGQGPEFLTYFQNEAQLEKSRLLSDRFSAERPKGSFSTLEIQRTEQGDSAMYLCASSFGTGVSDTEAFFGQGTRLTVV.

J is TRBJ2-7 and V is TRBV5-6, with D possibly matching TRBD2 (5 bases). Trimming left V 2 bases short and J 3 bases short, with 9 bases between. From germline, CDR1 is SGHDT and CDR2 YYEEEE. This CDR3 is 13 amino acids long. The CDR3 sequence is CASSFHGDYEQYF. CDR3 coding DNA: TGTGCCAGCAGCTTTCACGGGGACTACGAGCAGTACTTC.

This chain connects TRBV7-9 to TRBJ2-2; D is unclear. Germline assignment: CDR1 SEHNR and CDR2 FQNEAQ (reference sequence). CDR3 length: 13 residues. V lost 7 bases and J 5 bases, leaving 11 bases between the germline ends. The CDR3 reads CASISEGTGELFF. CDR3 sequence (DNA): TGTGCCAGCATCTCAGAAGGGACCGGGGAGCTGTTTTTT.

V gene TRBV28 combines with J gene TRBJ1-5; the D gene is possibly TRBD1 (5 bases). V gave up 6 bases and J gave up 1 base, with 28 bases separating them. The CDR3 length is 20 residues. Germline CDR1 and CDR2: MDHEN and SYDVKM. The CDR3 bases are TGTGCCAGCAGGATGCGAGGGACGGCGAGAGGGTTTTCGAGCAATCAGCCCCAGCATTTT. It encodes CASRMRGTARGFSSNQPQHF.

This sequence joins TRBV7-9 and TRBJ2-3; 12 bases align to TRBD1. There are 15 residues in the CDR3. V gave up 6 bases and J gave up 6 bases; unmatched junction bases: 7. The V gene's germline CDR1 is SEHNR and CDR2 FQNEAQ (reference sequence). The chain's CDR3 is CASREGQGASDTQYF. In DNA form, the CDR3 reads TGTGCCAGCAGGGAGGGACAGGGGGCTTCGGATACGCAGTATTTT.